A selection of T cell receptor beta chains follows, all from one sample in a study of blood T cell repertoires in COVID-19. Some clones are missing from TCRdb's copy, which holds only in-frame ones; the method was immunoSEQ multiplex PCR. The table lists about 210,000 clones, over 60% of them singletons. The specimen sequenced was peripheral blood. These receptors all stem from a woman in her 70s with acute or convalescent COVID-19. Each CDR3 is given with its conserved first and last residue. A D gene is named only where the DNA matches it firmly. Clone size is shown for a subset of rows, as once, few, many or a class of expanded clone.

J: TRBJ2-3; D: NA; V: TRBV5-1; size: NA; DNA: TGCGCCAGCAGCTTTCCACACACAGATACGCAGTATTTT; CDR3: CASSFPHTDTQYF
J: TRBJ2-3; D: NA; V: TRBV29-1; size: NA; DNA: TGCAGCGTATTCCCCCGCAGGGTCCGCACAGATACGCAGTATTTT; CDR3: CSVFPRRVRTDTQYF
J: TRBJ2-7; D: NA; V: TRBV15; size: NA; DNA: TGTGCCACCAGCAGAGGGGCGAACTACGAGCAGTACTTC; CDR3: CATSRGANYEQYF
J: TRBJ2-7; D: NA; V: TRBV3-1/TRBV3-2; size: NA; DNA: TGTGCCAGCAGCCAAGATCACGCGCCCCCCTACGAGCAGTACTTC; CDR3: CASSQDHAPPYEQYF
J: TRBJ2-1; D: TRBD2; V: TRBV19; size: NA; DNA: TGTGCCAGTAGACCCCCTAGCGGGGGCTACAATGAGCAGTTCTTC; CDR3: CASRPPSGGYNEQFF
J: TRBJ2-3; D: TRBD2; V: TRBV5-1; size: NA; DNA: TGCGCCAGCAGCTTTTATCCCAGTATCGGGGGGGCAGCTCCAGATACGCAGTATTTT; CDR3: CASSFYPSIGGAAPDTQYF
J: TRBJ2-1; D: TRBD2; V: TRBV11-3; size: NA; DNA: TGTGCCAGCAGCTTAGAGGGCGGGGGGGCTTTCAATGAGCAGTTCTTC; CDR3: CASSLEGGGAFNEQFF
J: TRBJ2-3; D: NA; V: TRBV5-1; size: NA; DNA: TGCGCCAGCAGCTTGGGGACAAGCACAGATACGCAGTATTTT; CDR3: CASSLGTSTDTQYF
J: TRBJ2-2; D: TRBD1; V: TRBV5-1; size: NA; DNA: TGCGCCAGCTCCCGACAGGGTGAATCCGGGGAGCTGTTTTTT; CDR3: CASSRQGESGELFF
J: TRBJ2-2; D: NA; V: TRBV7-2; size: NA; DNA: TGTGCCAGCCGGCGGGGAGACAGGGTCGATCGAAGGGAGCTGTTTTTT; CDR3: CASRRGDRVDRRELFF
J: TRBJ1-3; D: NA; V: TRBV9; size: NA; DNA: TGTGCCAGCAGCCGGACAACTGGAAACACCATATATTTT; CDR3: CASSRTTGNTIYF
J: TRBJ2-5; D: NA; V: TRBV10-1; size: NA; DNA: TGCGCCAGCAGTGAGTCGAGGACTCTAGAGACCCAGTACTTC; CDR3: CASSESRTLETQYF
J: TRBJ1-3; D: TRBD1; V: TRBV5-1; size: few; DNA: TGCGCCAGCAGCCCGCCACCGGACAGGGGTACTGGAAACACCATATATTTT; CDR3: CASSPPPDRGTGNTIYF
J: TRBJ1-3; D: NA; V: TRBV10-2; size: NA; DNA: TGCGCCAGCAGTGATTTCCTGGGAGGTGGAAACACCATATATTTT; CDR3: CASSDFLGGGNTIYF
J: TRBJ2-3; D: TRBD2; V: TRBV9; size: NA; DNA: TGTGCCAGCAGTCCACTAGCGGGGTTCCCAGATACGCAGTATTTT; CDR3: CASSPLAGFPDTQYF
J: TRBJ2-3; D: TRBD2; V: TRBV29-1; size: NA; DNA: TGCAGCGTTGAGGCTAGCGGTACAGATACGCAGTATTTT; CDR3: CSVEASGTDTQYF
J: TRBJ1-2; D: NA; V: TRBV24-1; size: few; DNA: TGTGCCACCAGTGGGTGGGGGGATGATGGCTACACCTTC; CDR3: CATSGWGDDGYTF
J: TRBJ2-7; D: TRBD1; V: TRBV28; size: NA; DNA: TGTGCCAGCAGGTCGACAGGGGGAGTCGGTCGGGGCGAGCAGTACTTC; CDR3: CASRSTGGVGRGEQYF
J: TRBJ2-5; D: NA; V: TRBV11-2; size: few; DNA: TGTGCCAGCAGCCCACTAGGAACAGCCCAAGAGACCCAGTACTTC; CDR3: CASSPLGTAQETQYF
J: TRBJ2-2; D: NA; V: TRBV5-1; size: NA; DNA: TGCGCCAGCAGCTTGGATGGAGGGACGAACACCGGGGAGCTGTTTTTT; CDR3: CASSLDGGTNTGELFF
J: TRBJ2-5; D: TRBD2; V: TRBV4-1; size: NA; DNA: TGCGCCAGCAGCCAAGGAGCGGGGGGGCGAGAGACCCAGTACTTC; CDR3: CASSQGAGGRETQYF
J: TRBJ2-7; D: TRBD1; V: TRBV6-5; size: NA; DNA: TGTGCCGTTTCAGTCCGGGACAGGGGTTACGAGCAGTACTTC; CDR3: CAVSVRDRGYEQYF